This entry concerns a single T cell receptor (beta chain). The specificity of this receptor is unknown. No much larger clonotype is one base removed from it; base qualities were not supplied. This entry is derived from a study of cytomegalovirus exposure and HLA in healthy donors (dated by TCRdb to the late 2010s). Notes on the research overall: According to a later analysis, the 120 or so validation repertoires were produced on the same platform as the 666 repertoires of the first cohort. The study was designed to test whether signatures of past pathogen exposure could be identified by cataloging public T cell receptors. Besides the first cohort of under 700 subjects, a separate validation cohort made up of 90 to 150 different subjects was used. High-throughput TCR immunosequencing, statistical association of individual TCRs with disease status, and machine learning were combined to predict cytomegalovirus infection status. Results the study describes overall, beyond this receptor: In the study, approximately 160 TCR beta chains were listed as associated with cytomegalovirus. Across donors, most TCR sequences were observed very rarely, whereas some public TCRs were present in many individuals. In vitro tests confirmed that a few of the cytomegalovirus-associated TCR beta chains recognize cytomegalovirus antigens. The classifier was reported to diagnose cytomegalovirus status with high specificity and sensitivity in both the original cohort and the validation cohort. The authors suggested that the approach could potentially be generalized to other disease states and immunological phenotypes. A later analysis found that TCRs clustered in the first cohort also tended to co-occur in the roughly 120 validation repertoires, with 94% of cluster scores above 0. A later analysis had no HLA typing for the validation cohort, so co-occurrence there was scored across all 130 or so repertoires.

Donors formed part of the validation cohort, which comprised 120 subjects and was distinct from the first cohort of 666 subjects. According to the germline V gene, CDR1 reads MDHEN and CDR2 reads SYDVKM. CDR3 length: 15 amino acids, cysteine to phenylalanine. Solely the CDR3 DNA is kept, with 45 bases framed from the first base. At the junction V is shortened by 5 bases and J by 4 bases; bases outside the gene matches: 5. The library was produced with the immunoSEQ multiplex PCR assay. Processing in the source paper ran as follows. A statistical classification framework was developed to diagnose cytomegalovirus status using the catalog of TCR beta chain sequences. This immuneACCESS table, as held by TCRdb, lists in-frame sequences with V and J called but not all clones. Of the missing ones, under half trace to an unresolved V gene in checked studies; the others have no known cause. That table gives V, J and clone size, and the DNA gave D and trimming. The sample yields about 130,000 clones; approximately 94% were counted once. Approximately 1.2% of the sample is in the top ten clones.

Sequencing was carried out using PBMCs. This receptor was taken from a woman between 18 and 29 years old in good health and CMV-seronegative. This chain is built from TRBV28 and TRBJ2-1; a stretch of 10 junction bases matches TRBD1. CDR3 sequence: CASSTPGQGYNEQFF. Read as DNA, the sequence is TGTGCCAGCAGTACCCCGGGACAGGGGTACAATGAGCAGTTCTTC.